These T cell receptor beta chains were read from a single sample in a study of blood T cell repertoires in COVID-19. TCRdb keeps only in-frame clones here, not all; method: immunoSEQ multiplex PCR. In the table there are about 350,000 clones, more than 70% of which are singletons. Sequencing input: PBMCs or T cells enriched from blood (not recorded which). The receptors were gathered from a woman aged 25 to 39 who had recovered from COVID-19. Both conserved end residues are part of each CDR3. The order of the fields is clone size, J gene, D gene, V gene, CDR3 DNA, CDR3 protein. A D gene is named only where the DNA matches it firmly. Only part of the rows carry a size: once, few, many, or a class if the clone is expanded.

abundance: NA; j_gene: TRBJ1-6; d_gene: TRBD1; v_gene: TRBV19; CDR3nt: TGTGCCAGTAGTATAAGGGGGCTAAATTCACCCCTCCACTTT; CDR3aa: CASSIRGLNSPLHF
abundance: NA; j_gene: TRBJ2-1; d_gene: TRBD1; v_gene: TRBV19; CDR3nt: TGTGCCAGTAGTCCCCTTAAAGGACAGGGAACCAATGAGCAGTTCTTC; CDR3aa: CASSPLKGQGTNEQFF
abundance: NA; j_gene: TRBJ2-7; d_gene: TRBD1; v_gene: TRBV7-2; CDR3nt: TGTGCCAGCAGCTTGGGCGGGACAGGGGGCTTCTACGAGCAGTACTTC; CDR3aa: CASSLGGTGGFYEQYF
abundance: NA; j_gene: TRBJ1-2; d_gene: NA; v_gene: TRBV5-4; CDR3nt: TGTGCCAGCAGCTTGGCAGGGGAGTATGGCTACACCTTC; CDR3aa: CASSLAGEYGYTF
abundance: NA; j_gene: TRBJ2-1; d_gene: NA; v_gene: TRBV18; CDR3nt: TGTGCCAGCTCACTTTCGGGAGTGTGGGTAAAGTTCTTC; CDR3aa: CASSLSGVWVKFF
abundance: many; j_gene: TRBJ2-5; d_gene: NA; v_gene: TRBV4-1; CDR3nt: TGCGCCAGCAGCCAAGAGGGCAGGCAAGGGACCCAGTACTTC; CDR3aa: CASSQEGRQGTQYF
abundance: NA; j_gene: TRBJ1-2; d_gene: TRBD1; v_gene: TRBV4-1; CDR3nt: TGCGCCAGCAGCCAAGATAGATTGTTGCGACAGGGTCAAGGTGGCTACACCTTC; CDR3aa: CASSQDRLLRQGQGGYTF
abundance: NA; j_gene: TRBJ1-6; d_gene: NA; v_gene: TRBV6-4; CDR3nt: TGTGCCAGCAGTGAGAAAAGGGGATTTAATTCACCCCTCCACTTT; CDR3aa: CASSEKRGFNSPLHF
abundance: few; j_gene: TRBJ2-7; d_gene: NA; v_gene: TRBV5-6; CDR3nt: TGTGCCAGCAGCTTCGGGACTGCATACGAGCAGTACTTC; CDR3aa: CASSFGTAYEQYF
abundance: once; j_gene: TRBJ2-3; d_gene: NA; v_gene: TRBV6-2/TRBV6-3; CDR3nt: TGTGCCAGCAGTTTTCCGATGGGCACTTTTGAAGATACGCAGTATTTT; CDR3aa: CASSFPMGTFEDTQYF
abundance: NA; j_gene: TRBJ2-7; d_gene: TRBD2; v_gene: TRBV6-5; CDR3nt: TGTGCCAGCAGGATCGGGACTAGCGGTACCTACGAGCAGTACTTC; CDR3aa: CASRIGTSGTYEQYF
abundance: NA; j_gene: TRBJ1-2; d_gene: NA; v_gene: TRBV7-8; CDR3nt: TGTGCCAGCAGCCCCCGGCAGGTCGGCTATGGCTACACCTTC; CDR3aa: CASSPRQVGYGYTF
abundance: NA; j_gene: TRBJ1-6; d_gene: NA; v_gene: TRBV27; CDR3nt: TGTGCCAGCAGTTACAGGGATTCACCCCTCCACTTT; CDR3aa: CASSYRDSPLHF
abundance: few; j_gene: TRBJ1-6; d_gene: TRBD1; v_gene: TRBV6-5; CDR3nt: TGTGCCAGCCGCGAGGGGACAGACAGTTCACCCCTCCACTTT; CDR3aa: CASREGTDSSPLHF
abundance: NA; j_gene: TRBJ1-1; d_gene: NA; v_gene: TRBV6-5; CDR3nt: TGTGCCAGCAGTTACCCAGGTCGGAGGGGAAACACTGAAGCTTTCTTT; CDR3aa: CASSYPGRRGNTEAFF
abundance: NA; j_gene: TRBJ2-2; d_gene: NA; v_gene: TRBV9; CDR3nt: TGTGCCAGCAGCGTACGTCCACCCGGGAACCCCCCGATCACCGGGGAGCTGTTTTTT; CDR3aa: CASSVRPPGNPPITGELFF
abundance: NA; j_gene: TRBJ2-2; d_gene: NA; v_gene: TRBV6-5; CDR3nt: TGTGCCACGAGAAGGACTAACACCGGGGAGCTGTTTTTT; CDR3aa: CATRRTNTGELFF
abundance: NA; j_gene: TRBJ2-5; d_gene: NA; v_gene: TRBV5-1; CDR3nt: TGCGCCAGCAGCCCCGGCAGGGCAGGTCAAGAGACCCAGTACTTC; CDR3aa: CASSPGRAGQETQYF
abundance: NA; j_gene: TRBJ2-5; d_gene: NA; v_gene: TRBV5-1; CDR3nt: TGCGCCAGCAGCTTGGGAGGGTACCAAGAGACCCAGTACTTC; CDR3aa: CASSLGGYQETQYF
abundance: few; j_gene: TRBJ1-4; d_gene: TRBD1; v_gene: TRBV27; CDR3nt: TGTGCCAGCAGCTGGACAGGGGGCCCAAATGAAAAACTGTTTTTT; CDR3aa: CASSWTGGPNEKLFF
abundance: NA; j_gene: TRBJ2-4; d_gene: NA; v_gene: TRBV4-1; CDR3nt: TGCGCCAGCAGCCAACCCACTGCTGCCTCCAAAAACATTCAGTACTTC; CDR3aa: CASSQPTAASKNIQYF
abundance: NA; j_gene: TRBJ2-7; d_gene: TRBD2; v_gene: TRBV13; CDR3nt: TGTGCCAGCAGCTTAGCTTCGGGACTACACCCATACGAGCAGTACTTC; CDR3aa: CASSLASGLHPYEQYF
abundance: NA; j_gene: TRBJ2-3; d_gene: NA; v_gene: TRBV30; CDR3nt: TGTGCCTGGAGTGTACAGACAGATACGCAGTATTTT; CDR3aa: CAWSVQTDTQYF
abundance: few; j_gene: TRBJ2-1; d_gene: NA; v_gene: TRBV7-2; CDR3nt: TGTGCCAGCAGCTTATTTGGGCTAGCAGCCTACAATGAGCAGTTCTTC; CDR3aa: CASSLFGLAAYNEQFF
abundance: few; j_gene: TRBJ1-1; d_gene: NA; v_gene: TRBV11-2; CDR3nt: TGTGCCAGCAGCTCTCACAGGACTATCCGTGGGGGCACTGAAGCTTTCTTT; CDR3aa: CASSSHRTIRGGTEAFF
abundance: NA; j_gene: TRBJ1-4; d_gene: TRBD1; v_gene: TRBV2; CDR3nt: TGTGCCAGCAGTGTGGACAGGGTAAATGAAAAACTGTTTTTT; CDR3aa: CASSVDRVNEKLFF
abundance: NA; j_gene: TRBJ1-1; d_gene: NA; v_gene: TRBV6-4; CDR3nt: TGTGCCAGCAGTACGGAGGGAAAAGCTTTCTTT; CDR3aa: CASSTEGKAFF
abundance: NA; j_gene: TRBJ2-3; d_gene: TRBD2; v_gene: TRBV9; CDR3nt: TGTGCCAGCAGCGTTCTGGGGACTAGCTGGGGCACAGATACGCAGTATTTT; CDR3aa: CASSVLGTSWGTDTQYF
abundance: NA; j_gene: TRBJ2-7; d_gene: TRBD1; v_gene: TRBV28; CDR3nt: TGTGCCAGCAGTGATGGGACAGGGGGCAATGACGAGCAGTACTTC; CDR3aa: CASSDGTGGNDEQYF
abundance: NA; j_gene: TRBJ1-2; d_gene: NA; v_gene: TRBV30; CDR3nt: TGTGCCTGGAGTCCAATTAACTATGGCTACACCTTC; CDR3aa: CAWSPINYGYTF
abundance: NA; j_gene: TRBJ1-3; d_gene: NA; v_gene: TRBV5-1; CDR3nt: TGCGCCAGCAGCTTGGACTCTGAGGCTGGAAACACCATATATTTT; CDR3aa: CASSLDSEAGNTIYF
abundance: NA; j_gene: TRBJ1-5; d_gene: TRBD1; v_gene: TRBV19; CDR3nt: TGTGCCAGTAGTATTTTGGGACAGGGAAATCAGCCCCAGCATTTT; CDR3aa: CASSILGQGNQPQHF
abundance: NA; j_gene: TRBJ2-1; d_gene: TRBD2; v_gene: TRBV9; CDR3nt: TGTGCCAGCAGCCGTAGAGGGTCCACTAGCGGGGCCATAAGCTCCTACAATGAGCAGTTCTTC; CDR3aa: CASSRRGSTSGAISSYNEQFF
abundance: NA; j_gene: TRBJ1-1; d_gene: NA; v_gene: TRBV11-3; CDR3nt: TGTGCCAGCTCCAGGGAGGGGAACACTGAAGCTTTCTTT; CDR3aa: CASSREGNTEAFF
abundance: NA; j_gene: TRBJ1-6; d_gene: NA; v_gene: TRBV2; CDR3nt: TGTGCCAGCAGTGCCCAGGGCTCCTATAATTCACCCCTCCACTTT; CDR3aa: CASSAQGSYNSPLHF
abundance: NA; j_gene: TRBJ1-3; d_gene: TRBD1; v_gene: TRBV19; CDR3nt: TGTGCCACTGCTGGGGTAGGGACAGAAAACACCATATATTTT; CDR3aa: CATAGVGTENTIYF
abundance: NA; j_gene: TRBJ2-7; d_gene: NA; v_gene: TRBV27; CDR3nt: TGTGCCAGCAGGATACAGTATCCCTTCGAGCAGTACTTC; CDR3aa: CASRIQYPFEQYF
abundance: NA; j_gene: TRBJ1-4; d_gene: NA; v_gene: TRBV11-2; CDR3nt: TGTGCCAGCAGCTTAGGGACAGTCAATGAAAAACTGTTTTTT; CDR3aa: CASSLGTVNEKLFF
abundance: NA; j_gene: TRBJ2-3; d_gene: NA; v_gene: TRBV4-2; CDR3nt: TGTGCCAGCAGCCAAGTAATCGAGGGAGAAGGCACAGATACGCAGTATTTT; CDR3aa: CASSQVIEGEGTDTQYF
abundance: NA; j_gene: TRBJ2-1; d_gene: TRBD1; v_gene: TRBV28; CDR3nt: TGTGCCAGCAGTGCGCCGGGACAGGGGGCCTATGAGCAGTTCTTC; CDR3aa: CASSAPGQGAYEQFF
abundance: NA; j_gene: TRBJ2-3; d_gene: NA; v_gene: TRBV6-2/TRBV6-3; CDR3nt: TGTGCCAGCAGCCAACGGGACTCCTACCTCACAGATACGCAGTATTTT; CDR3aa: CASSQRDSYLTDTQYF
abundance: NA; j_gene: TRBJ1-2; d_gene: TRBD1; v_gene: TRBV18; CDR3nt: TGTGCCAGCTCACCGAAGCCCGGGGACAGTAACTATGGCTACACCTTC; CDR3aa: CASSPKPGDSNYGYTF
abundance: NA; j_gene: TRBJ2-3; d_gene: NA; v_gene: TRBV18; CDR3nt: TGTGCCAGCTCACCACAGTGGAACTACGCGTGGCGACCCCAGAGCACAGATACGCAGTATTTT; CDR3aa: CASSPQWNYAWRPQSTDTQYF
abundance: NA; j_gene: TRBJ2-1; d_gene: TRBD2; v_gene: TRBV5-1; CDR3nt: TGCGCCAGCAGCGTTCCGGGACTAGCGGGGAAGAGCTCCTACAATGAGCAGTTCTTC; CDR3aa: CASSVPGLAGKSSYNEQFF
abundance: once; j_gene: TRBJ1-1; d_gene: TRBD1; v_gene: TRBV19; CDR3nt: TGTGCCAGTAGTGCCGGGGACAGATGGGACTTAAACACTGAAGCTTTCTTT; CDR3aa: CASSAGDRWDLNTEAFF
abundance: NA; j_gene: TRBJ1-4; d_gene: TRBD1; v_gene: TRBV28; CDR3nt: TGTGCCAGCGGACGGGGACAGACTAATGAAAAACTGTTTTTT; CDR3aa: CASGRGQTNEKLFF
abundance: NA; j_gene: TRBJ1-2; d_gene: NA; v_gene: TRBV3-1/TRBV3-2; CDR3nt: TGTGCCAGCAGCCGTGACGGGAACTATGGCTACACCTTC; CDR3aa: CASSRDGNYGYTF